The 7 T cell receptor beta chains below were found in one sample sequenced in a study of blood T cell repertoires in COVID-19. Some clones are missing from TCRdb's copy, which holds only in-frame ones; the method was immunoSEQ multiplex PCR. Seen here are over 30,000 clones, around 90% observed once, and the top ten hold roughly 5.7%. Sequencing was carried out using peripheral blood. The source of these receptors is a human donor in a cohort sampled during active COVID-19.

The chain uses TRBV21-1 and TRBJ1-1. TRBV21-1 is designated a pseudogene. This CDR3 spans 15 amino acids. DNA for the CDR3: TGTGCCAGCAGGGTCCCGTGCGGAACCTACACTGAAGCTTTCTTT. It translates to CASRVPCGTYTEAFF.

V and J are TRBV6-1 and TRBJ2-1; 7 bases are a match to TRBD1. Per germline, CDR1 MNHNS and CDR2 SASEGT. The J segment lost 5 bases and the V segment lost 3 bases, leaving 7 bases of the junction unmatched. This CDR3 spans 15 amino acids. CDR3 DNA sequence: TGTGCCAGCAGTGAGTCGTGGACAGGTAACAATGAGCAGTTCTTC. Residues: CASSESWTGNNEQFF.

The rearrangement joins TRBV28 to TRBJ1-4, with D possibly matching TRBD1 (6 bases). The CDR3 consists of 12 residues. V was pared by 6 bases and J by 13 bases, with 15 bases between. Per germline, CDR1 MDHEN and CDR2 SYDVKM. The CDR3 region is CASRIQRGGLFF. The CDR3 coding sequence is TGTGCCAGCAGGATCCAGAGGGGGGGACTGTTTTTT.

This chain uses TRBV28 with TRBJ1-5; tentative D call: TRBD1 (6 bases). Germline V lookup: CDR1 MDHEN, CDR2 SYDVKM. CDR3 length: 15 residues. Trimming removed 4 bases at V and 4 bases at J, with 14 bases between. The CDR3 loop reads CASSSQGFGNQPQHF. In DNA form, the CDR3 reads TGTGCCAGCAGTTCACAGGGATTTGGGAATCAGCCCCAGCATTTT.

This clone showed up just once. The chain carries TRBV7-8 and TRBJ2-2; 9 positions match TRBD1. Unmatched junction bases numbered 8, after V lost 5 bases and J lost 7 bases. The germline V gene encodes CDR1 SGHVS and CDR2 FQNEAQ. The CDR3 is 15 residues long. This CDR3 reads CASSVDRGDDGELFF. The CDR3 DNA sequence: TGTGCCAGCAGCGTCGACAGGGGGGATGACGGGGAGCTGTTTTTT.

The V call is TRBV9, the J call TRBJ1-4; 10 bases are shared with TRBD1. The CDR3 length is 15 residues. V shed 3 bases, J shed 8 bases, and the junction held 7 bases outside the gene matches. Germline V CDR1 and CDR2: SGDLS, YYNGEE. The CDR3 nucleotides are TGTGCCAGCAGCGCCGACAGGGGGCCTAGCGAAAAACTGTTTTTT. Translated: CASSADRGPSEKLFF.

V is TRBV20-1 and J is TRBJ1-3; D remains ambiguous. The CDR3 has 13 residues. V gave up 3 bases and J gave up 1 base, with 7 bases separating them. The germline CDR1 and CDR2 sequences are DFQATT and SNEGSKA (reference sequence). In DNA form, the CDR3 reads TGCAGTGCTAGTCAAGCTTCTGGAAACACCATATATTTT. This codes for CSASQASGNTIYF.